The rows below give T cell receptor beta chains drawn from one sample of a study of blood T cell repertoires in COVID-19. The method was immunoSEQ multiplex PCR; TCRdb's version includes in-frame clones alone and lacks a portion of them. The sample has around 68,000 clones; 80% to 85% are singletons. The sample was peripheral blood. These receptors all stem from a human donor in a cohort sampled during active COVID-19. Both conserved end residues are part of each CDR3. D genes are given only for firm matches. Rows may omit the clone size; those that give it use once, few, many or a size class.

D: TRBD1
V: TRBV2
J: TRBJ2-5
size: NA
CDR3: CASSLTASGGAETQYF
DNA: TGTGCCAGCAGTCTGACAGCCTCAGGGGGCGCAGAGACCCAGTACTTC

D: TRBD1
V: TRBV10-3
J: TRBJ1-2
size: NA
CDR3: CAISGQGQGFYGYTF
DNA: TGTGCCATCAGTGGACAGGGCCAGGGCTTTTATGGCTACACCTTC

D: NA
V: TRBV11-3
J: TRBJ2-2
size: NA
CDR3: CASSLVNTGELFF
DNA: TGTGCCAGCAGCCTTGTGAACACCGGGGAGCTGTTTTTT

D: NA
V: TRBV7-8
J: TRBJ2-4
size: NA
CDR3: CASSLPRRLAAKNIQYF
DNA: TGTGCCAGCAGCTTACCTCGCCGACTTGCAGCCAAAAACATTCAGTACTTC

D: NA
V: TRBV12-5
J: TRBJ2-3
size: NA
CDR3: CASGAKTDPQYF
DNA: TGTGCTAGTGGTGCGAAGACAGACCCGCAGTATTTT

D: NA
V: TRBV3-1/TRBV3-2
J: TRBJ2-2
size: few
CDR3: CASSHASIQGAGELFF
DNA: TGTGCCAGCAGCCATGCCTCAATTCAGGGCGCCGGGGAGCTGTTTTTT

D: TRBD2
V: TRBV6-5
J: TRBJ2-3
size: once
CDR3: CASSPTSGGTYTQYF
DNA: TGTGCCAGCAGTCCTACTAGCGGGGGCACGTATACGCAGTATTTT

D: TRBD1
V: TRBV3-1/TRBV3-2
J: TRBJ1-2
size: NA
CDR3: CASRRAGTGNHGYTF
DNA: TGTGCCAGCAGAAGGGCCGGGACAGGGAATCATGGCTACACCTTC

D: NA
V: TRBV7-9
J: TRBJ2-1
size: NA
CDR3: CASSRPTGSYNEQFF
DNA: TGTGCCAGCAGCCGGCCGACAGGAAGCTACAATGAGCAGTTCTTC

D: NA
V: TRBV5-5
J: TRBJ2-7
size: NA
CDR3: CASSLEVHSTKEQYF
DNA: TGTGCCAGCAGCTTAGAAGTCCATAGTACGAAGGAGCAGTACTTC

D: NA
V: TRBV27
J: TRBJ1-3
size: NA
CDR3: CASSPRTLGSGNTIYF
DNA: TGTGCCAGCAGTCCCCGGACTCTTGGCTCTGGAAACACCATATATTTT

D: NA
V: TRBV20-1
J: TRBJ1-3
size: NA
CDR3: CSASGAFGNTIYF
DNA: TGCAGTGCTAGTGGGGCCTTTGGAAACACCATATATTTT

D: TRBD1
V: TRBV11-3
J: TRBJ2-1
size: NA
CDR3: CASSPPGTGSSYNEQFF
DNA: TGTGCCAGCAGCCCTCCCGGGACAGGGAGCTCCTACAATGAGCAGTTCTTC

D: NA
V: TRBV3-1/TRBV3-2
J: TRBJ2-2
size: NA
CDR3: CASSHWLAGTGELFF
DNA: TGTGCCAGCAGCCACTGGCTAGCAGGCACCGGGGAGCTGTTTTTT

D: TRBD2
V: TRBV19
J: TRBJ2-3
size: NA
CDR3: CASSTGDYYSTDTQYF
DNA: TGTGCCAGTAGTACTGGGGACTACTATAGCACAGATACGCAGTATTTT

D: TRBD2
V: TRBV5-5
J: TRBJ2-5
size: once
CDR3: CASSLYAGGPGETQYF
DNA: TGTGCCAGCAGCTTGTACGCGGGGGGGCCGGGAGAGACCCAGTACTTC

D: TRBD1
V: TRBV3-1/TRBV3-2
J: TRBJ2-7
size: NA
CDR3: CASSQEGPGTGKYEQYF
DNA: TGTGCCAGCAGCCAAGAAGGTCCAGGGACAGGGAAATACGAGCAGTACTTC

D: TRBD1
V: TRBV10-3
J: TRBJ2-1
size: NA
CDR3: CAISEPGTGVEQFF
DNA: TGTGCCATCAGTGAGCCAGGGACAGGGGTTGAGCAGTTCTTC

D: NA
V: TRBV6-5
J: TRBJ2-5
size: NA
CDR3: CASSAPGLQETQYF
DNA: TGTGCCAGCAGCGCTCCGGGACTCCAAGAGACCCAGTACTTC

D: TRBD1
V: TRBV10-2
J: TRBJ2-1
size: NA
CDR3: CASSESGRGQTVEQFF
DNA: TGCGCCAGCAGTGAGTCGGGCAGGGGGCAAACGGTTGAGCAGTTCTTC

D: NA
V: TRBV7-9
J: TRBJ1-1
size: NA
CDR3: CASSLSEGVTEAFF
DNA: TGTGCCAGCAGCTTATCCGAGGGGGTCACTGAAGCTTTCTTT

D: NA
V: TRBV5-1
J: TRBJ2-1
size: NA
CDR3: CASSLESEQFF
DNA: TGCGCCAGCAGCTTGGAGAGTGAGCAGTTCTTC